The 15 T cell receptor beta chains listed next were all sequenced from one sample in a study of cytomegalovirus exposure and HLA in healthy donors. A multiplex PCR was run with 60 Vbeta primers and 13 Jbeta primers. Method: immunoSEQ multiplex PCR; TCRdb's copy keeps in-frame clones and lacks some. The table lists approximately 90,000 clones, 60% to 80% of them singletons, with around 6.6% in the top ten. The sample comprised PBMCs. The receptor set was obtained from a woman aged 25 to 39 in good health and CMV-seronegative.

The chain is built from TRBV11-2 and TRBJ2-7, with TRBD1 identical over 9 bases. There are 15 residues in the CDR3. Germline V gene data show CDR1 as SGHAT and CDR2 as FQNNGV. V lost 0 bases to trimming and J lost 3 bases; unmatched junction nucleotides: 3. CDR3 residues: CASSLEGTGNYEQYF. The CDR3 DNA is TGTGCCAGCAGCTTAGAAGGGACAGGGAACTACGAGCAGTACTTC.

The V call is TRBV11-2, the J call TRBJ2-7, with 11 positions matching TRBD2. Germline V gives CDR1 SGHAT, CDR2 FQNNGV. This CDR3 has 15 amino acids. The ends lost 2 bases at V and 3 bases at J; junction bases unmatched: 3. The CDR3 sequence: CASSLYGTSGYEQYF. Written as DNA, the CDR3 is TGTGCCAGCAGCTTATACGGGACTAGCGGCTACGAGCAGTACTTC.

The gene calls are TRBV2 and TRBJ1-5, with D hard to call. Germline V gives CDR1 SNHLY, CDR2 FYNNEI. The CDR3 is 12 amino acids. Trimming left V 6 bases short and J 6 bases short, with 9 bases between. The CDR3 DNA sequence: TGTGCCAGCAGGAGGGAGAGTCAGCCCCAGCATTTT. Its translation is CASRRESQPQHF. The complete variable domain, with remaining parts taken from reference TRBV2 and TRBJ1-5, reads EPEVTQTPSHQVTQMGQEVILRCVPISNHLYFYWYRQILGQKVEFLVSFYNNEISEKSEIFDDQFSVERPDGSNFTLKIRSTKLEDSAMYFCASRRESQPQHFGDGTRLSIL.

CDR3 coding DNA: TGTGCCAGCAGCATATCTAGCGGGAGAAACTACAATGAGCAGTTCTTC. As protein: CASSISSGRNYNEQFF. The chain carries TRBV27 and TRBJ2-1; 10 nucleotides line up with TRBD2. Germline V CDR1 and CDR2: MNHEY, SMNVEV (reference sequence). The CDR3 spans 16 residues. Trimming took 6 bases from V and 3 from J; bases not matched to a gene: 8.

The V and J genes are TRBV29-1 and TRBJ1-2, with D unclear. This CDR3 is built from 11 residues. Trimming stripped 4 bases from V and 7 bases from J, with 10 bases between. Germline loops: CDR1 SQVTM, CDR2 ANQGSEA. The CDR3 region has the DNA TGCAGCGTTGTTGGCGGGTTTGGCTACACCTTC. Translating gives CSVVGGFGYTF.

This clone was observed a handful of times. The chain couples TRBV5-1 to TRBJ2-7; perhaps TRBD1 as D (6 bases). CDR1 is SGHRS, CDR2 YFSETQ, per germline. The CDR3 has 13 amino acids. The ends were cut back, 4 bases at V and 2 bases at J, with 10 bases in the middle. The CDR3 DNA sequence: TGCGCCAGCAGCACCCACAGGGCCTACGAGCAGTACTTC. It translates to CASSTHRAYEQYF.

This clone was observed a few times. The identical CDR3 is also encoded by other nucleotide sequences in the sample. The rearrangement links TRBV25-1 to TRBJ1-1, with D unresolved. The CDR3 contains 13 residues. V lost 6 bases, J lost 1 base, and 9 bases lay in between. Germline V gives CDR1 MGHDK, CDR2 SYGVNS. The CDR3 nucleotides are TGTGCCAGCAGCCTATCGGGGAACACTGAAGCTTTCTTT. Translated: CASSLSGNTEAFF.

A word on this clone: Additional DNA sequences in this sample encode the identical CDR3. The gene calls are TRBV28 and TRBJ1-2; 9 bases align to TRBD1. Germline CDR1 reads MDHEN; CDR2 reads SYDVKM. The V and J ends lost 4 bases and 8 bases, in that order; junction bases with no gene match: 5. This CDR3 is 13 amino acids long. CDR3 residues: CASSSLQGAGYTF. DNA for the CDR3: TGTGCCAGCAGTTCACTACAGGGGGCAGGCTACACCTTC.

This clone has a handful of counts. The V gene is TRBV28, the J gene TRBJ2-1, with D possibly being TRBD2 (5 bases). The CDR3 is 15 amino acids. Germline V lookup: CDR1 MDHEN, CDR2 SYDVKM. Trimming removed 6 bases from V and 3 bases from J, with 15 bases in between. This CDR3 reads CASSLFMGSYNEQFF. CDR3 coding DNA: TGTGCCAGCAGCCTTTTTATGGGGAGCTACAATGAGCAGTTCTTC.

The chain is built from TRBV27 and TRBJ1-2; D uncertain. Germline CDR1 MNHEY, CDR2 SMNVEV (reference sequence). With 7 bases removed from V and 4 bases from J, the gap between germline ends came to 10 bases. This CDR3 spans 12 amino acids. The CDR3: CASMSAGYGYTF. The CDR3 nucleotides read TGTGCCAGCATGTCGGCGGGCTATGGCTACACCTTC.

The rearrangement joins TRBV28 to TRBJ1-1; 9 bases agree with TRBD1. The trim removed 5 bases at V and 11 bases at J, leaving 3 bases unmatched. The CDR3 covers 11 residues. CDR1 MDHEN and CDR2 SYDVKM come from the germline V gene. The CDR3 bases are TGTGCCAGCAGTCCCGACAGGGGGGCTTTCTTT. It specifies CASSPDRGAFF.

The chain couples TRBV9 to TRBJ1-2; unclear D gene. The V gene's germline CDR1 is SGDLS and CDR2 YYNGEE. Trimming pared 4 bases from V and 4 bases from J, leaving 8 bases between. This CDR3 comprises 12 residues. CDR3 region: CASSSQIYGYTF. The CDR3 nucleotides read TGTGCCAGCAGCTCACAGATCTATGGCTACACCTTC.

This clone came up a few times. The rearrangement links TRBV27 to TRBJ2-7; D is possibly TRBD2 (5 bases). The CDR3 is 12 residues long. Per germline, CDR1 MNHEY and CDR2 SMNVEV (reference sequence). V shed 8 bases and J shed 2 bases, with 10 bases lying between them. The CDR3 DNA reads TGTGCCAGCGACTATTCCGCCTACGAGCAGTACTTC. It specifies CASDYSAYEQYF.

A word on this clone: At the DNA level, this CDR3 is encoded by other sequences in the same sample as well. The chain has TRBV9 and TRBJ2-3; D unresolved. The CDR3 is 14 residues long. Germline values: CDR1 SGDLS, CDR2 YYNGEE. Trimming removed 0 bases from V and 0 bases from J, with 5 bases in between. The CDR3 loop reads CASSVGGSTDTQYF. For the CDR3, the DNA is TGTGCCAGCAGCGTAGGAGGTAGCACAGATACGCAGTATTTT.

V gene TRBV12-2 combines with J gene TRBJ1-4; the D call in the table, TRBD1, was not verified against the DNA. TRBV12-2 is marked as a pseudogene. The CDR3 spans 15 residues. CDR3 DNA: TGTGCAAGTCCCGAAGAGGGACAGCGCAATGAAAAACTGTTTTTT. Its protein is CASPEEGQRNEKLFF.